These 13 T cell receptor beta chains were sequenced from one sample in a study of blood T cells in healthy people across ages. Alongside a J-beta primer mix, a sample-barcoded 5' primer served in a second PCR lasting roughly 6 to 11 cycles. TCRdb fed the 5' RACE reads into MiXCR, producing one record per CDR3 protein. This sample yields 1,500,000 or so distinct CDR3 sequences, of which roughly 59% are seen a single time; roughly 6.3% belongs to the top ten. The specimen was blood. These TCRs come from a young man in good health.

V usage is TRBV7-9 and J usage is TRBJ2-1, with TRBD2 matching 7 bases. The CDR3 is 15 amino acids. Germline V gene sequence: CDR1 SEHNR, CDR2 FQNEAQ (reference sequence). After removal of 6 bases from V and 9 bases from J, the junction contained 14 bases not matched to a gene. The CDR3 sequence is CASSTSLAGGIEQFF. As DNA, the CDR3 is TGTGCCAGCAGTACTTCCTTAGCGGGTGGGATTGAGCAGTTCTTC.

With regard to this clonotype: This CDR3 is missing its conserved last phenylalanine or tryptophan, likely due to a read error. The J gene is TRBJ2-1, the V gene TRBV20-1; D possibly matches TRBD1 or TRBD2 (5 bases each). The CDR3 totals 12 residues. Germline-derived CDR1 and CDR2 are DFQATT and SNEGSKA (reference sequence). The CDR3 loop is CSATDMGEEQFV. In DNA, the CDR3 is TGCAGCGCTACGGATATGGGGGAAGAGCAGTTCGTC.

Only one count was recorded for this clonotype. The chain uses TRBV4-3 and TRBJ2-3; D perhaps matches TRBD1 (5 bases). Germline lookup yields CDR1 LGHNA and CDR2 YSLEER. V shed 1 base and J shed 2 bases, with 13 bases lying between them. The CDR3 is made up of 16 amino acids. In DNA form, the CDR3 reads TGCGCCAGCAGCCAAGTAGGGGCAGAGGACACAGATACGCAGTATTTT. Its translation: CASSQVGAEDTDTQYF.

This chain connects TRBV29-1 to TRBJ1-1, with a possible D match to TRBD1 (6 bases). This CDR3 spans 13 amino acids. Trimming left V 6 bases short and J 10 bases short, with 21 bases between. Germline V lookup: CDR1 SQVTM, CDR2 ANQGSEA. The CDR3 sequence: CSVGVAGARVAFF. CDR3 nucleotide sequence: TGCAGCGTCGGGGTGGCAGGGGCGAGGGTAGCTTTCTTT.

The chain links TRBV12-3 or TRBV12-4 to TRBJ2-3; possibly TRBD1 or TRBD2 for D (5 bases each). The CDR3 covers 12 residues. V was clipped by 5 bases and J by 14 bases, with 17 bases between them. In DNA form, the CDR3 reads TGTGCCAGCAGTGTACCGCCCCAAGGGACGTATTTT. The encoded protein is CASSVPPQGTYF.

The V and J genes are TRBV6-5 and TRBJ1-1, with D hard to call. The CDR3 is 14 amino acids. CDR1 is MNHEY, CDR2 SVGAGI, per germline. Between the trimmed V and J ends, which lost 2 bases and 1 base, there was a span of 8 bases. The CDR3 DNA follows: TGTGCCAGCAGTTACGACTCAGAGAACACTGAAGCTTTCTTT. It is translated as CASSYDSENTEAFF.

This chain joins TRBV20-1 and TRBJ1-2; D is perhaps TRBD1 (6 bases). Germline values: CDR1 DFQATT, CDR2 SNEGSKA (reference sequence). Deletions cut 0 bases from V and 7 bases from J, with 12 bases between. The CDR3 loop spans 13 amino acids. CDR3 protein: CSARDTGAGGYTF. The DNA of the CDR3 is TGCAGTGCTAGAGATACGGGGGCCGGTGGCTACACCTTC.

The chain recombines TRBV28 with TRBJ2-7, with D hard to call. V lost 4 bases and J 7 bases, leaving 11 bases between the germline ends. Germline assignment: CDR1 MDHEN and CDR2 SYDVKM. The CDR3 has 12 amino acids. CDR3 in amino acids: CASSYGLNEQYF. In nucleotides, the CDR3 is TGTGCCAGCAGTTACGGGCTCAATGAGCAGTACTTC.

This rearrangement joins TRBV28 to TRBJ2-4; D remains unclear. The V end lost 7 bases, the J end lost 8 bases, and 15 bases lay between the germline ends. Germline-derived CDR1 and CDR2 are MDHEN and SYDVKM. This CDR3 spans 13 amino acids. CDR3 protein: CASIETRTDIQYF. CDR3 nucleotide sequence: TGTGCCAGCATTGAAACCCGGACGGACATTCAGTACTTC.

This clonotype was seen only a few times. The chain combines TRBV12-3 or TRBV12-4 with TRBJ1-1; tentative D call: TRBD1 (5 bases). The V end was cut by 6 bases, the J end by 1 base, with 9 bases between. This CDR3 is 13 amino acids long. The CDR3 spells CASRGPANTEAFF. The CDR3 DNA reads TGTGCCAGCAGGGGGCCCGCGAACACTGAAGCTTTCTTT.

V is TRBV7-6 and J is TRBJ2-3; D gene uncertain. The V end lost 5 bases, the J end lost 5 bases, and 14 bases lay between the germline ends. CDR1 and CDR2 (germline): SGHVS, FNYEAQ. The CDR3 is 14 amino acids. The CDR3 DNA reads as TGTGCCAGCAGCGCGGCTCAGACGCAAGATACGCAGTATTTT. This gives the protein CASSAAQTQDTQYF.

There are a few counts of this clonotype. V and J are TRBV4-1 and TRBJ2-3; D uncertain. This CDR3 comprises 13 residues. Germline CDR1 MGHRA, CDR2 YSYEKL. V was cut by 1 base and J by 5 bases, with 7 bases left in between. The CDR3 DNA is TGCGCCAGCAGCCAAGTAAAGGTAGATACGCAGTATTTT. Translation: CASSQVKVDTQYF.

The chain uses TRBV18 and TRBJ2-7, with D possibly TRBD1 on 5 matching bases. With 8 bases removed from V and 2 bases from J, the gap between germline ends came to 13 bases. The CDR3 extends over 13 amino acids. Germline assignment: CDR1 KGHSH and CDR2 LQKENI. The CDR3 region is CASSPRQTYEQYF. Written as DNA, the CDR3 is TGTGCCAGCAGTCCAAGACAGACCTACGAGCAGTACTTC.